In this sample, the clone carrying this TCR beta chain turned up once. The CDR3 spans 12 residues. V was clipped by 1 base and J by 6 bases, with 7 bases between them. Germline assignment: CDR1 SGHVS and CDR2 FQNEAQ. The assay was immunoSEQ multiplex PCR, and TCRdb's table has in-frame clones only and misses some. The top ten hold approximately 5.1% of the sample, which has 150,000 to 180,000 clones, less than 90% seen once. These data originate in a study of T cell responses to AZD1222 COVID-19 vaccine. The sequencing used peripheral blood, collected on day 0 of MenACWY control vaccination. The chain joins TRBV7-8 to TRBJ2-7; D perhaps matches TRBD1 (5 bases). This receptor was identified in an adult in good health. The CDR3 DNA reads as TGTGCCAGCAGCTTAGGGGGCGGCGAGCAGTACTTC. Amino acids: CASSLGGGEQYF.